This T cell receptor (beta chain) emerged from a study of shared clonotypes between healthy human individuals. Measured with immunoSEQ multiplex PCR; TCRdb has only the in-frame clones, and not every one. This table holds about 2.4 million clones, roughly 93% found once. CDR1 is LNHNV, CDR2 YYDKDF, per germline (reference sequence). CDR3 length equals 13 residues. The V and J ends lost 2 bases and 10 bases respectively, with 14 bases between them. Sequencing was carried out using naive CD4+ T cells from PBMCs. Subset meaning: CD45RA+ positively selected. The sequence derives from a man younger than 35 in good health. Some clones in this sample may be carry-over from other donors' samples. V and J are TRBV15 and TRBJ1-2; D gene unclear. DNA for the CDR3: TGTGCCACCAGCAGATCCTCCGGGCCACCCTACACCTTC. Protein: CATSRSSGPPYTF.